A single sample is the source of the 23 T cell receptor beta chains below, sequenced in a study of T cell repertoires in cytomegalovirus infection. No antigen is known for these receptors. From the reads, TCRdb called clonotypes with MiXCR, one entry per CDR3 protein. This table has 230,000 or so distinct CDR3 sequences, about 40% appearing once. This material consisted of CD8+ T cells from cultured PBMCs, taken from culture after CMV antigen stimulation. These receptors came from a human donor in good health (CMV status not recorded). Some clones in this sample may be carry-over from other donors' samples.

The genes are TRBV7-2 and TRBJ2-5; perhaps TRBD1 as D (5 bases). Trimming shortened V by 2 bases and J by 4 bases, and 11 bases separated the two germline ends. There are 14 residues in the CDR3. CDR1 SGHTA and CDR2 FQGNSA come from the germline V gene. CDR3 in amino acids: CASSLLQGGETQYF. CDR3 in DNA: TGTGCCAGCAGCTTACTGCAGGGCGGAGAGACCCAGTACTTC.

This clonotype was counted only a few times. The DNA is left out, because the CDR3 cannot be placed on it with certainty; the CDR3 is given as TCRdb lists it. The chain is built from TRBV27 and TRBJ2-7; the table calls TRBD2, which could not be checked here. Germline assignment: CDR1 MNHEY and CDR2 SMNVEV (reference sequence). The CDR3 length equals 16 residues, ends included. CDR3 residues: CASSSSTGSLLYEQYF.

In this sample, this clonotype turned up a few times. The chain is built from TRBV7-4 and TRBJ1-3; weak D call: TRBD1 (5 bases). The CDR3 sequence is 16 residues long. Trimming removed 1 base at V and 0 bases at J, with 10 bases between. CDR1 is SGHVT, CDR2 SQSDAQ, per germline. The CDR3 sequence is CASSLGGRASGNTIYF. As DNA, the CDR3 is TGTGCCAGCAGCTTAGGGGGCCGAGCCTCTGGAAACACCATATATTTT.

This clonotype was found a few times. J is TRBJ2-1 and V is TRBV12-3 or TRBV12-4; 13 bases line up with TRBD2. This CDR3 region has 21 residues. V dropped 5 bases and J dropped 0; count of bases not matched to a gene: 16. As DNA, the CDR3 is TGTGCCAGCAGTCCCATGGTAGGACTAGCGGGAGACCTGAGCTCCTACAATGAGCAGTTCTTC. It encodes CASSPMVGLAGDLSSYNEQFF.

The genes are TRBV10-3 and TRBJ2-7, with 16 bases fitting TRBD2. Trimming took 6 bases from V and 3 from J; bases not matched to a gene: 8. CDR3 size: 17 residues. Looked up from germline, CDR1 is ENHRY and CDR2 is SYGVKD. CDR3 nucleotide sequence: TGTGCCATCAGAACCGGGACTAGCGGGAGGGCCGACTACGAGCAGTACTTC. It specifies CAIRTGTSGRADYEQYF.

Comments on this clonotype: This may be a read error: a much more frequent sequence differs by one nucleotide. V and J are TRBV5-1 and TRBJ2-3; no clear D gene. This CDR3 has 15 residues. Germline lookup yields CDR1 SGHRS and CDR2 YFSETQ. Here the CDR3 DNA reads TGCGCCAACAGCTTGGCCCTCCGGATCACAGATACGCAGTATTTT. It encodes CANSLALRITDTQYF.

The chain employs TRBV7-2 and TRBJ1-1; 10 positions agree with TRBD1. The CDR3 has 18 residues. Losses at the gene ends were 0 bases for V and 4 bases for J; bases not matched to a gene: 11. CDR1 is SGHTA, CDR2 FQGNSA, per germline. CDR3 protein: CASSLAGTGALVRTEAFF. The CDR3 region has the DNA TGTGCCAGCAGCTTAGCCGGGACAGGGGCCCTTGTACGCACTGAAGCTTTCTTT.

The chain employs TRBV2 and TRBJ2-2; D perhaps matches TRBD1 (6 bases). Germline values: CDR1 SNHLY, CDR2 FYNNEI. V gave up 10 bases and J gave up 8 bases, with 14 bases separating them. The CDR3 is 12 amino acids. The CDR3 spells CATQGVGGELFF. The CDR3 DNA follows: TGTGCCACACAGGGCGTTGGAGGGGAGCTGTTTTTT. Using reference TRBV2 and TRBJ2-2 for the parts outside the CDR3, the full variable domain is EPEVTQTPSHQVTQMGQEVILRCVPISNHLYFYWYRQILGQKVEFLVSFYNNEISEKSEIFDDQFSVERPDGSNFTLKIRSTKLEDSAMYFCATQGVGGELFFGEGSRLTVL.

This clonotype came up once. J is TRBJ1-3 and V is TRBV9, with D tentatively TRBD1 (5 bases). The germline CDR1 and CDR2 sequences are SGDLS and YYNGEE. This CDR3 has 17 amino acids. The V and J ends lost 0 bases and 4 bases respectively, with 17 bases between them. The CDR3 bases are TGTGCCAGCAGCGTAGCATGGGGACCATCGCCCGGAAACACCATATATTTT. Its protein is CASSVAWGPSPGNTIYF.

The chain recombines TRBV27 with TRBJ1-1; D ambiguous. The germline V gene has CDR1 MNHEY and CDR2 SMNVEV (reference sequence). V shed 2 bases and J shed 0 bases, with 13 bases lying between them. This CDR3 has 16 amino acids. Here the CDR3 reads CASSLNIWAVNTEAFF. The CDR3, as DNA: TGTGCCAGCAGTTTAAACATCTGGGCTGTGAACACTGAAGCTTTCTTT.

Only a few counts were recorded for this clonotype. The chain uses TRBV11-2 and TRBJ2-1; 9 positions agree with TRBD1. The trim removed 7 bases at V and 7 bases at J, leaving 11 bases unmatched. Germline CDR1 and CDR2: SGHAT and FQNNGV. This CDR3 is 15 amino acids long. The chain's CDR3 is CASKHQQGAENEQFF. CDR3 DNA sequence: TGTGCCAGCAAGCACCAACAGGGGGCCGAAAATGAGCAGTTCTTC.

The chain links TRBV7-9 to TRBJ1-2; perhaps TRBD1 as D (6 bases). CDR1 and CDR2 (germline): SEHNR, FQNEAQ (reference sequence). The CDR3 runs to 15 residues. V was clipped by 1 base and J by 4 bases, with 13 bases between them. The chain's CDR3 is CASSLEGGQSYGYTF. In DNA, the CDR3 is TGTGCCAGCAGCTTAGAAGGTGGACAGTCCTATGGCTACACCTTC. Supplemented by reference TRBV7-9 and TRBJ1-2, the full variable domain reads DTGVSQNPRHKITKRGQNVTFRCDPISEHNRLYWYRQTLGQGPEFLTYFQNEAQLEKSRLLSDRFSAERPKGSFSTLEIQRTEQGDSAMYLCASSLEGGQSYGYTFGSGTRLTVV.

This chain links TRBV7-9 with TRBJ2-3, with 13 bases lining up with TRBD2. The V gene end was trimmed by 0 bases and the J gene end by 10 bases; junction bases not matched to a gene: 10. CDR3 length: 17 residues. CDR1 is SEHNR and CDR2 is FQNEAQ in the germline V gene (reference sequence). The CDR3 loop is CASSLAGLAGAPNAQYF. The DNA for the CDR3 is TGTGCCAGCAGCTTAGCCGGACTAGCGGGAGCGCCGAATGCGCAGTATTTT. The variable domain in full, completed from reference TRBV7-9 and TRBJ2-3, reads DTGVSQNPRHKITKRGQNVTFRCDPISEHNRLYWYRQTLGQGPEFLTYFQNEAQLEKSRLLSDRFSAERPKGSFSTLEIQRTEQGDSAMYLCASSLAGLAGAPNAQYFGPGTRLTVL.

This clonotype came up many times. This sequence joins TRBV12-3 or TRBV12-4 and TRBJ1-1; no firm D call. The CDR3 contains 16 residues. V was cut by 2 bases and J by 0 bases, with 13 bases left in between. CDR3 in amino acids: CASSLWVRGLNTEAFF. CDR3 DNA sequence: TGTGCCAGCAGTTTATGGGTTAGAGGGTTGAACACTGAAGCTTTCTTT.

This clonotype came up a few times. V usage is TRBV28 and J usage is TRBJ2-5; TRBD1 agrees at 9 bases. Germline-derived CDR1 and CDR2 are MDHEN and SYDVKM. Trimming cost V 9 bases and J 5 bases; bases outside gene matches: 7. This CDR3 has 13 amino acids. The CDR3 loop is CASCGQGIETQYF. CDR3 coding DNA: TGTGCCAGTTGTGGACAGGGGATCGAGACCCAGTACTTC.

The V call is TRBV7-8, the J call TRBJ1-5; 11 bases map to TRBD1. V dropped 4 bases and J dropped 9; count of bases not matched to a gene: 11. CDR3 length: 16 amino acids. Germline CDR1 and CDR2: SGHVS and FQNEAQ. This chain's CDR3 is CASSYYPGQGVMPQHF. CDR3 nucleotides: TGTGCCAGCAGCTACTACCCGGGACAGGGGGTGATGCCCCAGCATTTT.

This clonotype has just a few counts. The chain uses TRBV7-9 and TRBJ1-2, with 8 bases aligning to TRBD1. Germline V gene sequence: CDR1 SEHNR, CDR2 FQNEAQ (reference sequence). CDR3 length equals 17 residues. V was clipped by 5 bases and J by 4 bases; unmatched bases: 15. The CDR3 DNA is TGTGCCAGCAGCGCCAGAGGAAAGACAGGGGCCTTCTATGGCTACACCTTC. Its translation: CASSARGKTGAFYGYTF.

The CDR3 sequence: CAISSWNTEAFF. The CDR3 nucleotides are TGTGCCATCTCATCGTGGAACACTGAAGCTTTCTTT. The chain recombines TRBV6-5 with TRBJ1-1; no definite D call. CDR3 length equals 12 residues. Trimming removed 10 bases from V and 1 base from J, with 10 bases in between. Germline CDR1 reads MNHEY; CDR2 reads SVGAGI.

The V and J genes are TRBV6-2 or TRBV6-3 and TRBJ1-3, with 11 bases fitting TRBD1. V trimming: 6 bases; J trimming: 4 bases; junction bases outside the gene matches: 11. The CDR3 spans 17 residues. Germline V gene lookup returns CDR1 MNHEY and CDR2 SVGEGT. This CDR3 reads CASREPGTGGSGNTIYF. The CDR3 nucleotides are TGTGCCAGCAGAGAACCCGGGACAGGGGGATCCGGAAACACCATATATTTT.

This clonotype was found a few times. The rearrangement joins TRBV7-9 to TRBJ1-2, with D hard to call. The CDR3 spans 14 residues. From germline, CDR1 is SEHNR and CDR2 FQNEAQ (reference sequence). The V end lost 2 bases, the J end lost 5 bases, and 12 bases lay between the germline ends. The CDR3 sequence: CASSLIYRRYGYTF. The CDR3 nucleotides read TGTGCCAGCAGCTTAATCTACAGACGATATGGCTACACCTTC.

In DNA, the CDR3 is TGTGCCAGCAGTTCTTTGTTCCCAGGCAGCACTGAAGCTTTCTTT. Its translation: CASSSLFPGSTEAFF. The rearrangement joins TRBV12-3 or TRBV12-4 to TRBJ1-1; D is uncertain. The CDR3 runs 15 residues. V lost 4 bases and J lost 4, with 16 bases in between.

This clonotype showed up just a few times. J is TRBJ2-7 and V is TRBV7-8; D gene ambiguous. CDR1 and CDR2 (germline): SGHVS, FQNEAQ. Trimming left V 5 bases short and J 1 base short, with 15 bases between. The CDR3 runs to 15 residues. DNA of the CDR3: TGTGCCAGCAGCAACGAATACCGCGGATCCTACGAGCAGTACTTC. It is translated as CASSNEYRGSYEQYF.

The V call is TRBV7-3, the J call TRBJ2-2, with 8 bases that match TRBD2. There are 17 residues in the CDR3. Unmatched junction bases numbered 9, after V lost 4 bases and J lost 2 bases. Germline-derived CDR1 and CDR2 are SGHTA and FQGTGA. In nucleotides, the CDR3 is TGTGCCAGCAGCTCCCCCATCGCGGGGGGAAACACCGGGGAGCTGTTTTTT. Protein: CASSSPIAGGNTGELFF.